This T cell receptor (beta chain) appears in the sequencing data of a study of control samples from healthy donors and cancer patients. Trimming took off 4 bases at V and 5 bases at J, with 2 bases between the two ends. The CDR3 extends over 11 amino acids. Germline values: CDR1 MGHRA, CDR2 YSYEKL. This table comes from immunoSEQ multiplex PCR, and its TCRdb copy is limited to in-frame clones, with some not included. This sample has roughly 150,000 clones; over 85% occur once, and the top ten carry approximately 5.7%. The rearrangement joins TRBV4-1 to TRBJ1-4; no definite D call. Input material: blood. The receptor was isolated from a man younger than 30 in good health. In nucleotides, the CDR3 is TGCGCCAGCAGCCCCAATGAAAAACTGTTTTTT. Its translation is CASSPNEKLFF.